These T cell receptor beta chains were read from a single sample in a study of Graves' ophthalmopathy and Graves' hyperthyroidism. TCRdb passed the multiplex PCR reads through MiXCR, listing each CDR3 protein once. The table shows 150,000 or so distinct CDR3 sequences, with roughly 37% occurring only once. Sequencing input: peripheral blood. The receptors stem from a woman in her thirties or forties with Graves' ophthalmopathy. The CDR3 runs from the conserved cysteine through the conserved F or W. The D gene is left open where the match is weak.

>TRBV6-1|TRBD2|TRBJ2-5
CASTLGAGGPWETQYF
>TRBV12-3/TRBV12-4|-|TRBJ1-1
CASTPTGLTEAFF
>TRBV28|TRBD1|TRBJ1-2
CATSGYRGDYGYTF
>TRBV10-3|TRBD1|TRBJ1-2
CAISPPLDRAGGGYTF
>TRBV5-6|-|TRBJ2-5
CASSLGTLTRKETQYF
>TRBV7-9|-|TRBJ2-5
CASSSTGNRVLETQYF
>TRBV28|-|TRBJ2-7
CASSTLYEQYF
>TRBV20-1|TRBD1|TRBJ1-5
CSGRQGNQPQHF
>TRBV7-2|TRBD2|TRBJ2-7
CASRYGLAEDEQYF
>TRBV24-1|-|TRBJ2-5
CATSDLTSSGLQETQYF
>TRBV7-2|-|TRBJ2-5
CASSLAFTETQYF
>TRBV2|TRBD2|TRBJ2-5
CASMRGGETQYF
>TRBV12-3/TRBV12-4|TRBD1|TRBJ2-5
CASSQTGAKETQYF
>TRBV7-4|TRBD2|TRBJ2-2
CASSTGRGAGGRRGGTGELFF
>TRBV6-5|-|TRBJ1-3
CASRPQYSGNTIYF
>TRBV28|TRBD1|TRBJ1-1
CASSPRQGRANTEAFF
>TRBV2|-|TRBJ2-7
CASRGQITYEQYF
>TRBV2|-|TRBJ1-1
CASSEGRVTEAFF
>TRBV6-5|TRBD1|TRBJ1-6
CASSYHSGQGNSPLHF
>TRBV19|-|TRBJ1-5
CASSIIDSNQPQHF
>TRBV14|-|TRBJ2-7
CASSHPRDPGYEQYF
>TRBV19|-|TRBJ2-5
CASSIRDRTKQETQYF
>TRBV12-3/TRBV12-4|-|TRBJ1-5
CASSLSVRPAQHF
>TRBV7-6|TRBD2|TRBJ2-5
CASSLTGTSVGQETQYF
>TRBV6-5|-|TRBJ1-6
CASSYEDSRNSPLHF
>TRBV11-2|TRBD1|TRBJ2-5
CASRRGGRKTQYF
>TRBV12-3/TRBV12-4|-|TRBJ2-5
CASSLRRHQETQYF
>TRBV12-3/TRBV12-4|-|TRBJ1-1
CASSLSGRLNTEAFF
>TRBV5-1|-|TRBJ2-7
CASSLTPTYEQYF
>TRBV4-3|-|TRBJ1-5
CASSQDAGIVQPQHF
>TRBV30|-|TRBJ2-7
CAWSVSSYEQYF
>TRBV2|-|TRBJ2-7
CASSEIGSPYEQHF
>TRBV6-1|-|TRBJ2-7
CASSEWGANEQYF
>TRBV3-1|TRBD1|TRBJ1-5
CASSQGTGSNQPQHF
>TRBV11-1|TRBD2|TRBJ2-7
CASSSRLAQSSYEQYF
>TRBV3-1|TRBD1|TRBJ1-1
CASSQGDRSEAFF
>TRBV6-5|TRBD1|TRBJ1-2
CASRTGGGYTF
>TRBV7-2|-|TRBJ2-7
CASSLSVFGELEQYF
>TRBV5-1|-|TRBJ2-7
CASSLGPSRASSYEQYF
>TRBV6-1|TRBD2|TRBJ2-1
CASSRGTSGSIRNEQFF
>TRBV6-5|-|TRBJ1-1
CASSYSRTPDGNTEAFF
>TRBV5-1|TRBD1|TRBJ2-2
CASSLSGQGNTGELFF
>TRBV6-1|-|TRBJ1-1
CASSGFQGYTEAFF
>TRBV7-8|-|TRBJ1-5
CASTPGGHFNQPQHF
>TRBV12-3/TRBV12-4|TRBD2|TRBJ2-7
CASSLLAGSYEQYF
>TRBV2|-|TRBJ2-7
CASKQDGYEQYF
>TRBV4-1|TRBD2|TRBJ2-7
CASSLGLTGGQSYEQYF
>TRBV7-3|-|TRBJ1-1
CASSLRASNTEAFF
>TRBV16|-|TRBJ1-5
CASSQGRAQPQHF
>TRBV20-1|TRBD1|TRBJ1-6
CSARDGTGADSPLHF
>TRBV4-1|TRBD1|TRBJ1-2
CASSQLLQGAKANYGYTF
>TRBV28|TRBD1|TRBJ1-2
CASSPNRGRGKNYGYTF
>TRBV27|-|TRBJ1-1
CASLRTALNTEAFF
>TRBV27|-|TRBJ1-6
CASTSPLGAGSPLHF
>TRBV6-1|TRBD1|TRBJ1-6
CASSGQGGNSPLHF
>TRBV28|TRBD2|TRBJ2-7
CASTPMLAGVAEQYF
>TRBV6-1|-|TRBJ1-1
CASIRGSLNTEAFF
>TRBV7-8|-|TRBJ2-7
CASSYSAYEQYF
>TRBV6-5|-|TRBJ1-5
CASSYEAGDSNQPQHF